This T cell receptor beta chain was observed in a study of human T cells and chemical hapten exposure. Across the study: Small discrepancies in pooled library volume mainly accounted for the varying TCR yields per sample.

The time point denotes: patch test 1, 2 weeks after DPC sensitization. Described treatment: therapeutic diphenylcyclopropenone sensitization with weekly scalp DPC. Note on this clonotype: As yet, its antigen is unknown.

Study conclusions and caveats: Patch test score was positively correlated with the counts of PT1 expanded TCRs. TCRs exceeding a frequency of 1 in 1000 stayed unchanged under DPC sensitization.

TCRdb itself ran the RACE reads through MiXCR, one entry per CDR3 protein. Among around 150,000 distinct CDR3 sequences listed, more than 14% were seen once. The CDR3 sequence is 14 residues long. J lost 6 bases, V lost 9 bases, and 11 bases had no gene match. Germline CDR1 reads SNHLY; CDR2 reads FYNNEI. The receptor was isolated from a woman in her thirties with alopecia areata. Some clones in this sample may be carry-over from other donors' samples. The chain couples TRBV2 to TRBJ2-1; 7 nucleotides align to TRBD1. The sample was whole blood, taken in connection with sensitization to the hapten diphenylcyclopropenone (DPC). In DNA, the CDR3 is TGTGCCAGTTCGGACAGGATTTTCGGCAATGAGCAGTTCTTC. Amino acids: CASSDRIFGNEQFF.